This TCR beta chain is drawn from a study of CD8+CD57+ T cells in acquired aplastic anemia. The wider study: When averaged, DNA from sorted CD4+ and CD8+ cells came to approximately 3.2 ug. Overall study findings and caveats: In CD8+ cells, Simpson's diversity showed no significant difference between patients and controls.

Per germline, CDR1 DFQATT and CDR2 SNEGSKA (reference sequence). This CDR3 spans 13 amino acids. As to this clonotype: Its antigen is currently unknown. One junction end does not reproduce the germline sequence, and a read error may be involved.

For sequencing, patients were chosen who had shown expansion of CD8+CD57+ cells by flow cytometry. Blood was sampled before the patients had received any therapy. CDR3 and TCR beta VDJ profiling relied on a genomic DNA template. Via MiXCR, TCRdb re-called the reads, giving one row per CDR3 protein. The sample lists about 290,000 distinct CDR3 sequences; 45% to 65% were seen once. Material for sequencing was sorted CD4+, CD8+, or CD8+CD57+ T cells (not recorded which) from PBMCs. The sequence derives from a human donor with aplastic anemia. The chain employs TRBV20-1 and TRBJ1-2; TRBD1 might be the D (6 bases). CDR3 DNA sequence: TGCAGTGCTACAGAGGGGGGTCTCTATGGCTACGCCTTC. Its protein is CSATEGGLYGYAF.